This T cell receptor (beta chain) stems from a study of T cell changes during pregnancy in multiple sclerosis. Here immunoSEQ multiplex PCR was the method, and the copy in TCRdb shows in-frame clones only, minus some. The profile shows 40,000 to 50,000 clones, 90% to 95% of them singletons. CDR1 and CDR2 (germline): MNHNY, SVGAGI (reference sequence). The CDR3 length is 15 residues. V dropped 2 bases and J dropped 2; count of bases not matched to a gene: 4. The specimen was CD4+ T cells from peripheral blood mononuclear cells, collected in the first trimester of pregnancy. The origin of this receptor is a female donor with multiple sclerosis, enrolled in a pregnancy study. The J gene is TRBJ2-5, the V gene TRBV6-6; 8 bases line up with TRBD2. The CDR3 DNA sequence: TGTGCCAGCAGTTACCCGGGACTAGAGCAAGAGACCCAGTACTTC. Translating it yields CASSYPGLEQETQYF.